These T cell receptor beta chains were read from a single sample in a study of T cell changes during pregnancy in multiple sclerosis. Sequencing was performed with immunoSEQ multiplex PCR; in TCRdb, only in-frame clones are kept and a portion is missing. The sample includes approximately 58,000 clones, roughly 92% of them seen just once. The specimen was peripheral blood, collected in the second trimester of pregnancy. These receptors were taken from a female donor with multiple sclerosis, enrolled in a pregnancy study. CDR3s include the opening cysteine and the closing phenylalanine or tryptophan. Fields, in order: D gene, V gene, clone size, J gene, CDR3 DNA, CDR3 protein. D genes are given only for firm matches. The size of a clone is reported for some rows only, either as once, few or many, or as a class for expanded clones.

d_call: -; v_call: TRBV19; clone_size: -; j_call: TRBJ2-1; cdr3_nt: TGTGCCAGTAGATTCCAGACAGGTCATAGTGAGCAGTTCTTC; cdr3_aa: CASRFQTGHSEQFF
d_call: -; v_call: TRBV2; clone_size: -; j_call: TRBJ1-1; cdr3_nt: TGTGCCAGCAGTGGTGACAGGAAAGGGGTCACTGAAGCTTTCTTT; cdr3_aa: CASSGDRKGVTEAFF
d_call: -; v_call: TRBV7-8; clone_size: once; j_call: TRBJ2-7; cdr3_nt: TGTGCCAGCGCCCCAGGTCACGGATCCTACGAGCAGTACTTC; cdr3_aa: CASAPGHGSYEQYF
d_call: TRBD1; v_call: TRBV7-2; clone_size: -; j_call: TRBJ2-4; cdr3_nt: TGTGCCAGCAGGCAAACCCGAACAGGGGGCAAAAACATTCAGTACTTC; cdr3_aa: CASRQTRTGGKNIQYF
d_call: TRBD2; v_call: TRBV9; clone_size: -; j_call: TRBJ2-3; cdr3_nt: TGTGCCAGCAGCGCCGGACTAGCGCGTGGTAGCACAGATACGCAGTATTTT; cdr3_aa: CASSAGLARGSTDTQYF
d_call: TRBD1; v_call: TRBV2; clone_size: -; j_call: TRBJ1-1; cdr3_nt: TGTGCCAGCATCCGGGACAGGGACACTGAAGCTTTCTTT; cdr3_aa: CASIRDRDTEAFF
d_call: -; v_call: TRBV6-5; clone_size: -; j_call: TRBJ2-1; cdr3_nt: TGTGCCAGCAGTTACGAGGCCCCCTTAGGCAATGAGCAGTTCTTC; cdr3_aa: CASSYEAPLGNEQFF
d_call: -; v_call: TRBV19; clone_size: once; j_call: TRBJ2-4; cdr3_nt: TGTGCCAGTAGTTTTGACTCCCGGGACTCAAAAGGGGCCAAAAACATTCAGTACTTC; cdr3_aa: CASSFDSRDSKGAKNIQYF
d_call: -; v_call: TRBV6-1; clone_size: -; j_call: TRBJ2-2; cdr3_nt: TGTGCCAGCAGCCAAGCTGGAGGCGCCGGGGAGCTGTTTTTT; cdr3_aa: CASSQAGGAGELFF
d_call: TRBD2; v_call: TRBV6-1; clone_size: -; j_call: TRBJ2-1; cdr3_nt: TGTGCCAGCAGTGAGTCGCTAGCGGGCCTATACAATGAGCAGTTCTTC; cdr3_aa: CASSESLAGLYNEQFF
d_call: -; v_call: TRBV6-1; clone_size: -; j_call: TRBJ2-1; cdr3_nt: TGTGCCAGCATCCCCGGGGATGCATACAATGAGCAGTTCTTC; cdr3_aa: CASIPGDAYNEQFF
d_call: TRBD1; v_call: TRBV6-1; clone_size: -; j_call: TRBJ2-7; cdr3_nt: TGTGCCAGCACTAGACAGGGGGTTGGCGAGCAGTACTTC; cdr3_aa: CASTRQGVGEQYF
d_call: TRBD1; v_call: TRBV6-1; clone_size: few; j_call: TRBJ1-1; cdr3_nt: TGTGCCAGCAGTCTGACGACAGGGTGGGACACTGAAGCTTTCTTT; cdr3_aa: CASSLTTGWDTEAFF
d_call: -; v_call: TRBV7-2; clone_size: -; j_call: TRBJ1-1; cdr3_nt: TGTGCCAGCAGCCACGGGGAAGGCACTGAAGCTTTCTTT; cdr3_aa: CASSHGEGTEAFF
d_call: TRBD1; v_call: TRBV28; clone_size: -; j_call: TRBJ1-1; cdr3_nt: TGTGCCAGCAGTCCCCAAACAGGGGTCACTGAAGCTTTCTTT; cdr3_aa: CASSPQTGVTEAFF
d_call: TRBD1; v_call: TRBV29-1; clone_size: -; j_call: TRBJ2-7; cdr3_nt: TGCAGCGTTGAAGGCTTGGCAGGGGGCACCTACGAGCAGTACTTC; cdr3_aa: CSVEGLAGGTYEQYF
d_call: -; v_call: TRBV6-1; clone_size: -; j_call: TRBJ1-2; cdr3_nt: TGTGCCAGCAGCCAAAACTATGGCTACACCTTC; cdr3_aa: CASSQNYGYTF
d_call: -; v_call: TRBV11-2; clone_size: -; j_call: TRBJ1-3; cdr3_nt: TGTGCCAGCAGCTTCGAGACACCAAGCTCTGGAAACACCATATATTTT; cdr3_aa: CASSFETPSSGNTIYF
d_call: TRBD1; v_call: TRBV10-2; clone_size: -; j_call: TRBJ1-1; cdr3_nt: TGCGCCAGCAGTTATGGGACAGGGCCCACTGAAGCTTTCTTT; cdr3_aa: CASSYGTGPTEAFF
d_call: -; v_call: TRBV2; clone_size: few; j_call: TRBJ1-1; cdr3_nt: TGTGCCAGCAGTGCACAATTCAACACTGAAGCTTTCTTT; cdr3_aa: CASSAQFNTEAFF
d_call: -; v_call: TRBV28; clone_size: few; j_call: TRBJ2-7; cdr3_nt: TGTGCCAGCAGCCCCGTTTCCGTGTCCTACGAGCAGTACTTC; cdr3_aa: CASSPVSVSYEQYF
d_call: -; v_call: TRBV10-1; clone_size: -; j_call: TRBJ1-1; cdr3_nt: TGCGCCAGCAGTGAGTCTTACAGGGACCCTGAAGCTTTCTTT; cdr3_aa: CASSESYRDPEAFF
d_call: -; v_call: TRBV28; clone_size: -; j_call: TRBJ1-1; cdr3_nt: TGTGCCAGCAGTTATTGGGGGGCTGAAGCTTTCTTT; cdr3_aa: CASSYWGAEAFF
d_call: -; v_call: TRBV4-1; clone_size: -; j_call: TRBJ2-7; cdr3_nt: TGCGCCAGCAGCCACGACAGCCACTACGAGCAGTACTTC; cdr3_aa: CASSHDSHYEQYF
d_call: TRBD1; v_call: TRBV4-3; clone_size: -; j_call: TRBJ2-6; cdr3_nt: TGCGCCAGCAGCCAAGAGGGACAGGGGGTATCTGGGGCCAACGTCCTGACTTTC; cdr3_aa: CASSQEGQGVSGANVLTF
d_call: -; v_call: TRBV6-6; clone_size: -; j_call: TRBJ1-2; cdr3_nt: TGTGCCAGCAGACCGGACAACTCCTATGGCTACACCTTC; cdr3_aa: CASRPDNSYGYTF
d_call: TRBD2; v_call: TRBV7-2; clone_size: -; j_call: TRBJ2-4; cdr3_nt: TGTGCCAGCAGCTTAGATTCTAGCGGGGGTAGCATTCAGTACTTC; cdr3_aa: CASSLDSSGGSIQYF
d_call: TRBD1; v_call: TRBV2; clone_size: few; j_call: TRBJ1-1; cdr3_nt: TGTGCCAGCAGACAGGGGAGGAACACTGAAGCTTTCTTT; cdr3_aa: CASRQGRNTEAFF
d_call: TRBD2; v_call: TRBV5-1; clone_size: once; j_call: TRBJ2-1; cdr3_nt: TGCGCCAGCCTGGGGCCGGGAGGGCTGTCCTACAATGAGCAGTTCTTC; cdr3_aa: CASLGPGGLSYNEQFF
d_call: TRBD1; v_call: TRBV9; clone_size: -; j_call: TRBJ1-3; cdr3_nt: TGTGCCAGCAGCGGAGGGACAGCCGGAAACACCATATATTTT; cdr3_aa: CASSGGTAGNTIYF
d_call: TRBD1; v_call: TRBV9; clone_size: -; j_call: TRBJ2-3; cdr3_nt: TGTGCCAGCAGCGTAGAAGGGGGCAGGCCGGGGGATACGCAGTATTTT; cdr3_aa: CASSVEGGRPGDTQYF
d_call: TRBD1; v_call: TRBV2; clone_size: -; j_call: TRBJ1-1; cdr3_nt: TGTGCCAGCAAAAATCAGGGGGCCACTGAAGCTTTCTTT; cdr3_aa: CASKNQGATEAFF
d_call: -; v_call: TRBV10-3; clone_size: -; j_call: TRBJ1-5; cdr3_nt: TGTGCCATCAGCGCAGGGATTGGCAATCAGCCCCAGCATTTT; cdr3_aa: CAISAGIGNQPQHF
d_call: TRBD2; v_call: TRBV7-3; clone_size: -; j_call: TRBJ2-2; cdr3_nt: TGTGCCAGCAGCTTTAATGGCGGGAGGGAAACCGGGGAGCTGTTTTTT; cdr3_aa: CASSFNGGRETGELFF
d_call: -; v_call: TRBV11-2; clone_size: -; j_call: TRBJ2-5; cdr3_nt: TGTGCCAGCAGCATACGGACAGATCAAGAGACCCAGTACTTC; cdr3_aa: CASSIRTDQETQYF
d_call: TRBD2; v_call: TRBV5-6; clone_size: -; j_call: TRBJ2-7; cdr3_nt: TGTGCCAGCAGGACTAGCGGGAGCTACGAGCAGTACTTC; cdr3_aa: CASRTSGSYEQYF
d_call: -; v_call: TRBV19; clone_size: many; j_call: TRBJ1-5; cdr3_nt: TGTGCCAGTAGGGTATCAGGGGTCAGCAATCAGCCCCAGCATTTT; cdr3_aa: CASRVSGVSNQPQHF
d_call: TRBD2; v_call: TRBV5-4; clone_size: once; j_call: TRBJ2-1; cdr3_nt: TGTGCCAGCAGCATAGCGGGAGGGCCAGCCAATGAGCAGTTCTTC; cdr3_aa: CASSIAGGPANEQFF
d_call: -; v_call: TRBV28; clone_size: -; j_call: TRBJ2-1; cdr3_nt: TGTGCCAGCAGTTATAGTGAGCAGTTCTTC; cdr3_aa: CASSYSEQFF
d_call: -; v_call: TRBV7-2; clone_size: -; j_call: TRBJ2-7; cdr3_nt: TGTGCCAGCAGCTTAGGGTTGCGGTACGAGCAGTACTTC; cdr3_aa: CASSLGLRYEQYF
d_call: TRBD2; v_call: TRBV19; clone_size: -; j_call: TRBJ2-7; cdr3_nt: TGTGCCAGTAGCGCCGGACTAGCTCACTACGAGCAGTACTTC; cdr3_aa: CASSAGLAHYEQYF
d_call: -; v_call: TRBV5-1; clone_size: once; j_call: TRBJ2-1; cdr3_nt: TGCGCCAGCAGACTTACCTCAAACAATGAGCAGTTCTTC; cdr3_aa: CASRLTSNNEQFF